Sequencing of this T cell receptor beta chain was carried out in a study of preoperative IRX-2 immunotherapy in early breast cancer. Here immunoSEQ multiplex PCR was the method, and the copy in TCRdb shows in-frame clones only, minus some. The sample yields roughly 93,000 clones, about nine tenths seen once. The CDR3 sequence is 14 residues long. V was clipped by 2 bases and J by 0 bases, with 7 bases between them. Looked up from germline, CDR1 is SGHVS and CDR2 is FQNEAQ. Treatment denoted: preoperative locoregional IRX-2 cytokine immunotherapy. Samples came from a phase Ib trial of preoperative locoregional IRX-2 cytokine immunotherapy.

Sequences were derived from tumor tissue, sampled after IRX-2 immunotherapy. This rearrangement joins TRBV7-8 to TRBJ2-5, with TRBD1 as a possible D gene (5 bases). The receptor was derived from a human donor with breast cancer. Here the CDR3 reads CASSLRTHQETQYF. For the CDR3, the DNA is TGTGCCAGCAGCTTACGGACACACCAAGAGACCCAGTACTTC. Full variable domain (missing parts from reference TRBV7-8 and TRBJ2-5): GAGVSQSPRYKVAKRGQDVALRCDPISGHVSLFWYQQALGQGPEFLTYFQNEAQLDKSGLPSDRFFAERPEGSVSTLKIQRTQQEDSAVYLCASSLRTHQETQYFGPGTRLLVL.